The 27 T cell receptor beta chains listed next were all sequenced from one sample in a study of T cell responses to AZD1222 COVID-19 vaccine. Clones were sequenced by immunoSEQ multiplex PCR, and TCRdb holds only the in-frame ones, with some missing. The sample contains 46,000 or so clones, 90% of which appear only once. This specimen consisted of peripheral blood, obtained 28 days after the second AZD1222 dose. The receptors here all came from an adult who received the AZD1222 COVID-19 vaccine.

The chain uses TRBV2 and TRBJ2-7; unclear D gene. The germline gives CDR1 SNHLY, CDR2 FYNNEI. V lost 4 bases, J lost 5 bases, and 6 bases lay in between. This CDR3 comprises 11 residues. This chain's CDR3 is CASSVSDEQYF. The CDR3 bases are TGTGCCAGCAGTGTGAGTGACGAGCAGTACTTC.

J is TRBJ1-1 and V is TRBV14; D may be TRBD1 (6 bases). CDR3 length: 15 amino acids. The germline V and J ends were trimmed by 0 bases and 9 bases, with 17 bases remaining between them. Germline lookup yields CDR1 SGHDN and CDR2 FVKESK. In nucleotides, the CDR3 is TGTGCCAGCAGCCAAGAGGGGGCAAATCCGCCTAAAGCTTTCTTT. Protein sequence: CASSQEGANPPKAFF.

Only one count was recorded for this clone. The chain combines TRBV6-5 with TRBJ2-3, with 9 bases aligning to TRBD2. This CDR3 region has 15 residues. The V and J ends lost 6 bases and 5 bases, in that order; junction bases with no gene match: 9. Germline V CDR1 and CDR2: MNHEY, SVGAGI. Written as DNA, the CDR3 is TGTGCCAGCAGCGCGGGACTAGCACGTTTAGATACGCAGTATTTT. Translated, it gives CASSAGLARLDTQYF.

The chain joins TRBV28 to TRBJ2-1; TRBD2 matches 10 bases. This CDR3 region has 17 residues. The J segment lost 6 bases and the V segment lost 6 bases, leaving 14 bases of the junction unmatched. Germline V gene sequence: CDR1 MDHEN, CDR2 SYDVKM. CDR3 DNA sequence: TGTGCCAGCAGAGGGGGGCTAGCGGGGGTCCGCCTCAATGAGCAGTTCTTC. It is translated as CASRGGLAGVRLNEQFF.

This clone was seen a single time. J is TRBJ1-5 and V is TRBV12-3 or TRBV12-4; unclear D gene. The ends were cut back, 3 bases at V and 6 bases at J, with 9 bases in the middle. This CDR3 contains 13 residues. The CDR3: CASSFTGGQPQHF. The CDR3 DNA reads TGTGCCAGCAGTTTTACGGGAGGTCAGCCCCAGCATTTT.

The CDR3 DNA sequence: TGTGCCAGCAGTTTAGACGGACAGGGAGAATACTACTATGGCTACACCTTC. Translated: CASSLDGQGEYYYGYTF. The chain is built from TRBV27 and TRBJ1-2; 8 bases align to TRBD1. Germline loops: CDR1 MNHEY, CDR2 SMNVEV (reference sequence). With 2 bases clipped from V and 3 bases from J, the junction kept 11 bases outside the gene matches. The CDR3 has 17 residues.

The J gene is TRBJ2-7, the V gene TRBV19; no reliable D call. The CDR3 length is 14 residues. Germline values: CDR1 LNHDA, CDR2 SQIVND (reference sequence). The V gene lost 3 bases and the J gene lost 1 base, with 10 bases spanning the gap. Here the CDR3 reads CASSIGPVSYEQYF. DNA for the CDR3: TGTGCCAGTAGTATTGGGCCGGTATCCTACGAGCAGTACTTC.

Comment on this clone: One end of the junction does not line up with germline, which may come from a read error. The CDR3 here is CASSLDGRGGHLF. The CDR3 coding sequence is TGCGCCAGCAGCTTGGATGGCAGGGGCGGCCACCTTTTT. The chain combines TRBV5-1 with TRBJ1-5; maybe TRBD1 (6 bases). Germline V lookup: CDR1 SGHRS, CDR2 YFSETQ. CDR3 length equals 13 residues.

The chain joins TRBV10-3 to TRBJ1-2; TRBD1 matches at 8 bases. Germline CDR1 and CDR2: ENHRY and SYGVKD. The CDR3 has 14 residues. V was clipped by 8 bases and J by 7 bases; unmatched bases: 12. CDR3 in amino acids: CAIRTGQGARGYTF. The CDR3 nucleotides are TGTGCCATCCGAACAGGACAGGGTGCCCGTGGCTACACCTTC.

The rearrangement joins TRBV6-1 to TRBJ1-1; unclear D gene. Germline V gives CDR1 MNHNS, CDR2 SASEGT. Trimming took off 2 bases at V and 0 bases at J, with 4 bases between the two ends. The CDR3 contains 13 residues. The CDR3 is CASSERLNTEAFF. The CDR3 region has the DNA TGTGCCAGCAGTGAAAGACTGAACACTGAAGCTTTCTTT.

In its sample, this clone was seen once. The rearrangement joins TRBV9 to TRBJ2-1; tentative D call: TRBD2 (5 bases). Trimming left V 0 bases short and J 7 bases short, with 14 bases between. Germline CDR1 SGDLS, CDR2 YYNGEE. CDR3 length equals 15 residues. DNA of the CDR3: TGTGCCAGCAGCGTAGGAGGGAATCCATTAAATGAGCAGTTCTTC. It codes for CASSVGGNPLNEQFF.

The chain employs TRBV7-2 and TRBJ1-2, with no clear D. The CDR3 has 13 amino acids. The V gene's germline CDR1 is SGHTA and CDR2 FQGNSA. V lost 4 bases and J lost 8, with 14 bases in between. The CDR3 bases are TGTGCCAGCAGCTGGCAGGAGTCGGGCGGCTACACCTTC. Protein: CASSWQESGGYTF. Together with reference TRBV7-2 and TRBJ1-2, the CDR3 gives the full variable domain: GAGVSQSPSNKVTEKGKDVELRCDPISGHTALYWYRQSLGQGLEFLIYFQGNSAPDKSGLPSDRFSAERTGGSVSTLTIQRTQQEDSAVYLCASSWQESGGYTFGSGTRLTVV.

This clone has only one observation. The chain joins TRBV2 to TRBJ1-5; D unresolved. The CDR3 loop spans 15 amino acids. Germline-derived CDR1 and CDR2 are SNHLY and FYNNEI. V dropped 3 bases and J dropped 1 base, with 10 bases sitting between them. This chain's CDR3 is CASSDFRWSNQPQHF. The CDR3, as DNA: TGTGCCAGCAGTGATTTCCGGTGGAGCAATCAGCCCCAGCATTTT.

This chain links TRBV5-1 with TRBJ1-3; D uncertain. This CDR3 spans 17 amino acids. Trimming took off 0 bases at V and 0 bases at J, with 13 bases between the two ends. Germline V gene sequence: CDR1 SGHRS, CDR2 YFSETQ. CDR3 sequence: CASSLGTGLDSGNTIYF. The CDR3 nucleotides read TGCGCCAGCAGCTTGGGTACGGGCCTTGACTCTGGAAACACCATATATTTT.

This chain connects TRBV5-1 to TRBJ2-3; D is uncertain. CDR3 length equals 12 residues. Germline V gives CDR1 SGHRS, CDR2 YFSETQ. Trimming took 5 bases from V and 4 from J, leaving 8 bases between them. CDR3 nucleotide sequence: TGCGCCAGCAGAGGTCCAGCAGATACGCAGTATTTT. It is translated as CASRGPADTQYF.

J is TRBJ2-1 and V is TRBV5-5; no definite D call. V shed 7 bases and J shed 8 bases, with 13 bases lying between them. The CDR3 sequence is 12 residues long. Germline CDR1 SGHKS, CDR2 YYEKEE (reference sequence). Here the CDR3 DNA reads TGTGCCAGCCGAGTTGGGCCCTATGAGCAGTTCTTC. This encodes CASRVGPYEQFF. Using reference TRBV5-5 and TRBJ2-1 for the parts outside the CDR3, the full variable domain is DAGVTQSPTHLIKTRGQQVTLRCSPISGHKSVSWYQQVLGQGPQFIFQYYEKEERGRGNFPDRFSARQFPNYSSELNVNALLLGDSALYLCASRVGPYEQFFGPGTRLTVL.

V usage is TRBV7-2 and J usage is TRBJ2-7; 9 nucleotides match TRBD1. The V gene end was trimmed by 2 bases and the J gene end by 3 bases; junction bases not matched to a gene: 11. The CDR3 contains 17 residues. Germline CDR1 and CDR2: SGHTA and FQGNSA. The CDR3 protein is CASSLLGGQGMVYEQYF. The CDR3 DNA follows: TGTGCCAGCAGCTTATTAGGGGGACAGGGAATGGTCTACGAGCAGTACTTC.

This chain connects TRBV7-2 to TRBJ1-1; 7 bases match TRBD1. Germline-derived CDR1 and CDR2 are SGHTA and FQGNSA. V was pared by 5 bases and J by 1 base, with 4 bases of the junction left unmatched. The CDR3 runs to 14 residues. The CDR3 DNA reads as TGTGCCAGCAGCGCGACAGGGAAGAACACTGAAGCTTTCTTT. Translated, it gives CASSATGKNTEAFF. Based on the CDR3 plus reference TRBV7-2 and TRBJ1-1, the full variable domain is GAGVSQSPSNKVTEKGKDVELRCDPISGHTALYWYRQSLGQGLEFLIYFQGNSAPDKSGLPSDRFSAERTGGSVSTLTIQRTQQEDSAVYLCASSATGKNTEAFFGQGTRLTVV.

The chain uses TRBV5-1 and TRBJ1-3; D unresolved. Germline CDR1 is SGHRS and CDR2 is YFSETQ. The CDR3 extends over 16 amino acids. Trimming left V 2 bases short and J 0 bases short, with 12 bases between. CDR3 coding DNA: TGCGCCAGCAGCTTAGATTCAGCGTTCTCTGGAAACACCATATATTTT. This gives the protein CASSLDSAFSGNTIYF.

The chain is built from TRBV18 and TRBJ2-3, with D possibly being TRBD1 (5 bases). The CDR3 runs to 15 residues. The V end was cut by 6 bases, the J end by 4 bases, with 17 bases between. Germline loops: CDR1 KGHSH, CDR2 LQKENI. The CDR3 coding sequence is TGTGCCAGCTCTGGGGCCCCTACTCCTTCAGATACGCAGTATTTT. Residues: CASSGAPTPSDTQYF.

This clone was seen only a few times. The chain uses TRBV5-6 and TRBJ1-5, with 10 bases fitting TRBD1. J was trimmed by 6 bases and V by 2 bases; bases with no gene match: 8. This CDR3 has 16 amino acids. Germline V gives CDR1 SGHDT, CDR2 YYEEEE. The CDR3: CASSLRDRGSFQPQHF. DNA of the CDR3: TGTGCCAGCAGCTTAAGGGACAGGGGTTCTTTTCAGCCCCAGCATTTT.

V usage is TRBV5-5 and J usage is TRBJ2-2; D is tentatively TRBD1 or TRBD2 (5 bases each). Germline V gene sequence: CDR1 SGHKS, CDR2 YYEKEE (reference sequence). The CDR3 runs 16 residues. The germline V and J ends were trimmed by 0 bases and 4 bases, with 13 bases remaining between them. CDR3: CASSLALGRTTGELFF. The CDR3 nucleotides are TGTGCCAGCAGCTTGGCCTTGGGACGGACCACCGGGGAGCTGTTTTTT.

This chain connects TRBV4-1 to TRBJ1-5; 7 bases fit TRBD1. Trimming at V came to 0 bases and at J to 0 bases, leaving 5 bases not matched to a gene. The CDR3 runs to 17 residues. CDR1 is MGHRA and CDR2 is YSYEKL in the germline V gene. The CDR3 DNA sequence: TGCGCCAGCAGCCAAGATCGGGACAGTAATAGCAATCAGCCCCAGCATTTT. This codes for CASSQDRDSNSNQPQHF.

The chain recombines TRBV19 with TRBJ1-5, with D possibly matching TRBD1 (6 bases). CDR3 length equals 14 residues. The germline V and J ends were trimmed by 5 bases and 3 bases, with 11 bases remaining between them. CDR1 is LNHDA and CDR2 is SQIVND in the germline V gene (reference sequence). The CDR3, as DNA: TGTGCCAGTAGTCACCGGGACACCAATCAGCCCCAGCATTTT. Encoded protein: CASSHRDTNQPQHF.

The genes are TRBV19 and TRBJ1-1, with a possible D match to TRBD1 (6 bases). The CDR3 consists of 13 residues. Trimming took off 8 bases at V and 2 bases at J, with 12 bases between the two ends. Germline-derived CDR1 and CDR2 are LNHDA and SQIVND (reference sequence). The CDR3 sequence is CASDQGSNTEAFF. The DNA of the CDR3 is TGTGCCAGTGATCAGGGGTCCAACACTGAAGCTTTCTTT.

This chain joins TRBV15 and TRBJ2-7; maybe TRBD1 (5 bases). The CDR3 covers 16 residues. V was pared by 1 base and J by 2 bases, with 15 bases between. Germline lookup yields CDR1 LNHNV and CDR2 YYDKDF (reference sequence). The CDR3 loop is CATSRGMGQAAYEQYF. The CDR3 DNA sequence: TGTGCCACCAGCAGAGGCATGGGGCAGGCGGCCTACGAGCAGTACTTC.

This clone was seen once. DNA of the CDR3: TGTGCCAGCAGTAAGTTCAGGTCAGATAAAGAGACCCAGTACTTC. It translates to CASSKFRSDKETQYF. The V and J genes are TRBV6-2 or TRBV6-3 and TRBJ2-5; no clear D gene. Deletions cut 5 bases from V and 3 bases from J, with 16 bases between. Germline V gene sequence: CDR1 MNHEY, CDR2 SVGEGT. The CDR3 sequence is 15 residues long.